This T cell receptor beta chain derives from a study of OX40 agonist ivuxolimab in advanced cancers. Study context: The mean age was approximately 56 years, ranging from 23 to 79, with about 87% of participants male. Study outcomes and limitations: At 0.1 to 3.0 mg/kg, clonal expansion of CD4+ and CD8+ blood T cells had occurred by week 6. The antigen specificity of the peripheral T cells (those that were expanded) was not determined.

Measured with immunoSEQ multiplex PCR; TCRdb has only the in-frame clones, and not every one. Here the sample spans 50,000 to 85,000 clones, less than 85% being singletons. The count of this clone is one. The antigen remains unidentified. Autoimmune disease history or systemic immunosuppression led to patient exclusion. The sample here was CD4+ or CD8+ T cells sorted from blood, taken in a trial of the OX40 agonist ivuxolimab. The sequence was obtained from an adult with an advanced solid tumor such as melanoma, head and neck, liver or kidney cancer.

DNA of the CDR3: TGTGCCAGCTCACCCTCCAGGACAGGATCCTACGAGCAGTACTTC. It codes for CASSPSRTGSYEQYF. The chain combines TRBV18 with TRBJ2-7; TRBD1 matches 7 bases. Per the germline V gene, CDR1 is KGHSH and CDR2 is LQKENI. The CDR3 consists of 15 residues. The trim removed 3 bases at V and 1 base at J, leaving 6 bases unmatched.